The clone carrying this T cell receptor beta chain has a count of ten or more. Its specificity is not known. CDR3 length equals 16 residues. Losses at the gene ends were 2 bases for V and 4 bases for J; bases not matched to a gene: 6. This specimen belongs to a study of T-cell reconstitution after alpha-beta-depleted transplantation in children. A TCRbeta library incorporating unique molecular identifiers was prepared. TCRdb ran MiXCR on the PCR reads and lists one entry per CDR3 protein. The table shows under 450,000 distinct CDR3 sequences, with under 20% occurring only once. Study-level points and caveats: Surviving recipient T cells and thymic progenitors produced the high day-60 TCRbeta diversity seen in some patients. Once a year had passed after transplant, T-cell counts and diversity came mostly from newly produced T cells. Reported findings indicate that, about two months after transplant, alpha-beta T cells came from several hundred expanded clones, which were derived from non-depleted graft cells.

Sequenced here: PBMCs, mostly from graft donor cells, sampled 360 days after TCRalphabeta/CD19-depleted stem cell transplant. This TCR was sampled from a boy under three years old who had a stem cell transplant for Wiskott-Aldrich syndrome, so the T cells may come from the graft donor. The rearrangement links TRBV12-3 or TRBV12-4 to TRBJ2-7, with 12 bases fitting TRBD2. Here the CDR3 DNA reads TGTGCCAGCAGTTTATCCCGACTAGCGGGAGATTACGAGCAGTACTTC. It is translated as CASSLSRLAGDYEQYF.